The T cell receptor beta chain described here comes from a study of OX40 agonist ivuxolimab in advanced cancers. Study summary: Among those treated, three patients had partial responses, one with hepatocellular carcinoma and two with cutaneous melanoma.

V lost 6 bases, J lost 4 bases, and 5 bases lay in between. Germline CDR1 SGHNT, CDR2 YYREEE (reference sequence). The CDR3 length is 12 residues. Clones were read by immunoSEQ multiplex PCR, and TCRdb kept only the in-frame ones, dropping some. Of under 25,000 clones in the sample, roughly 88% were seen once. Concerning this clone: Its antigen is still unknown.

Study-level findings and limits: CD8+ T cells (on average) carried more expanded clones than CD4+ T cells. Near-lowest levels of clonal expansion characterized partial responders at 0.1-3.0 mg/kg.

The specimen comprised CD4+ or CD8+ T cells sorted from blood, sampled in a trial of the OX40 agonist ivuxolimab. The rearrangement links TRBV5-4 to TRBJ2-6; D is unresolved. This clonotype originated in an adult with an advanced solid tumor such as melanoma, head and neck, liver or kidney cancer. CDR3 region: CASKLGANVLTF. CDR3 nucleotide sequence: TGTGCCAGCAAGTTGGGGGCCAACGTCCTGACTTTC.